A single sample gave rise to the 3 T cell receptor beta chains below, sequenced in a study of human T cells and chemical hapten exposure. TCRdb independently ran MiXCR on the RACE reads; one entry per CDR3 protein. Among roughly 90,000 distinct CDR3 sequences listed, 11% were seen once. This sample's time point: patch test 3, about 24 weeks after DPC sensitization. Treatment of the sample: therapeutic diphenylcyclopropenone sensitization with weekly scalp DPC. Sequencing used whole blood, obtained in connection with sensitization to the hapten diphenylcyclopropenone (DPC). The receptor set was obtained from a woman aged 30 to 39 with alopecia areata. Some clones in this sample may be carry-over from other donors' samples.

This clonotype has ten or more counts. The chain is built from TRBV19 and TRBJ1-5; D is uncertain. Trimming removed 4 bases at V and 3 bases at J, with 13 bases between. CDR3 length: 15 amino acids. Germline V gene sequence: CDR1 LNHDA, CDR2 SQIVND (reference sequence). The CDR3 sequence: CASSTWSAINQPQHF. As DNA, the CDR3 is TGTGCCAGTAGTACGTGGTCTGCGATCAATCAGCCCCAGCATTTT.

The sample holds many counts of this clonotype. This sequence joins TRBV6-1 and TRBJ1-1; 7 bases are a match to TRBD1. V lost 6 bases, J lost 4 bases, and 11 bases stayed unmatched. The germline V gene encodes CDR1 MNHNS and CDR2 SASEGT. This CDR3 spans 15 amino acids. The CDR3 region has the DNA TGTGCCAGCAGCGCGACAGGGAGTACGATCACTGAAGCTTTCTTT. It specifies CASSATGSTITEAFF.

J is TRBJ1-1 and V is TRBV19; no firm D call. Germline V gives CDR1 LNHDA, CDR2 SQIVND (reference sequence). Trimming stripped 4 bases from V and 3 bases from J, with 12 bases between. The CDR3 has 14 residues. The CDR3 region has the DNA TGTGCCAGTAGTAAAGACCCCGGGGACACTGAAGCTTTCTTT. It yields the protein CASSKDPGDTEAFF.